This T cell receptor beta chain was recovered during a study of beta chain features in type 1 diabetes. Findings and limits, study-wide: More deletions and fewer insertions at VDJ junctions were seen in type 1 diabetes patients. All four CD4+ subsets of Type 1 diabetes patients contained TCRB CDR3s that were moderately but significantly shorter. cDNA sequencing could over-represent cells with high TCR expression.

The authors reverse transcribed all of the isolated RNA, so sequencing captured expressed TCRB transcripts. Here immunoSEQ multiplex PCR was the method, and the copy in TCRdb shows in-frame clones only, minus some. The sample has a few hundred thousand clones, about 14% seen once. The collection from each donor was one heparinised blood draw averaging approximately 110 mL. The CDR3 consists of 16 residues. About this clone itself: Antigen specificity is unknown.

What was sequenced was naive CD4+ T cells from blood. This receptor was taken from a young woman in good health. The chain recombines TRBV12-2 with TRBJ1-2; no check of the table's D call, TRBD1, against the DNA was made. TRBV12-2 is annotated as a pseudogene. The chain's CDR3 is CASQLDRGDVSYGYTF. CDR3 bases: TGTGCAAGTCAGCTAGACAGGGGAGATGTTAGCTATGGCTACACCTTC.